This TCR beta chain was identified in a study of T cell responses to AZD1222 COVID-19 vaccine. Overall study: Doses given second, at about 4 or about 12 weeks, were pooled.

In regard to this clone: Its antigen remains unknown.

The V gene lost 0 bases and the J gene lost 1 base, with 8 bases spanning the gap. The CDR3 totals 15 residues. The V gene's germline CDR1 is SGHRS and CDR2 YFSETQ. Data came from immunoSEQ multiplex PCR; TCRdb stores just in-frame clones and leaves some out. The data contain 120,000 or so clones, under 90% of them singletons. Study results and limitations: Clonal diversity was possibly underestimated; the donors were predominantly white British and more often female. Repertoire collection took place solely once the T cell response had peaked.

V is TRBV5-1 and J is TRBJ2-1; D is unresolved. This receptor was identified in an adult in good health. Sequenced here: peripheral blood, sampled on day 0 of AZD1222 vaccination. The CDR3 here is CASSLDRPSYNEQFF. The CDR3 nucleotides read TGCGCCAGCAGCTTGGACAGACCTTCCTACAATGAGCAGTTCTTC.